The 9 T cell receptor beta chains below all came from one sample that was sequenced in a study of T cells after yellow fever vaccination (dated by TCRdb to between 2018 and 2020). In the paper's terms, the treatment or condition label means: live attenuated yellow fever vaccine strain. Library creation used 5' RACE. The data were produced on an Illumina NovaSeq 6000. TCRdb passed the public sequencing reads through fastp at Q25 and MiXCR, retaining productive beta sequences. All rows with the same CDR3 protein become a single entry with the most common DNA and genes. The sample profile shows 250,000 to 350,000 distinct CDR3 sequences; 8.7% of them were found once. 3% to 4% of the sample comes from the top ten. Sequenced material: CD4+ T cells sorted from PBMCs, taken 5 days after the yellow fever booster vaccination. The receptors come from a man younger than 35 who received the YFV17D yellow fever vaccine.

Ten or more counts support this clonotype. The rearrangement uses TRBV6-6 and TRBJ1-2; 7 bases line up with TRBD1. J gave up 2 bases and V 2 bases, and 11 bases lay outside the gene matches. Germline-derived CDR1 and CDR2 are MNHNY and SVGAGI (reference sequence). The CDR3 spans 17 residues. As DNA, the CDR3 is TGTGCCAGCAGTTACCCGAAGGGACAGTATCAGAACTATGGCTACACCTTC. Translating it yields CASSYPKGQYQNYGYTF.

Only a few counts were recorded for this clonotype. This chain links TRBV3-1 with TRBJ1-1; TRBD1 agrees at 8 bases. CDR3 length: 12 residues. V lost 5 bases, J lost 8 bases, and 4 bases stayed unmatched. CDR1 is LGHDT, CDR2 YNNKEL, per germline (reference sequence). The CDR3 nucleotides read TGTGCCAGCAGCGGCTACAGGGGGGAAGCTTTCTTT. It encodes CASSGYRGEAFF.

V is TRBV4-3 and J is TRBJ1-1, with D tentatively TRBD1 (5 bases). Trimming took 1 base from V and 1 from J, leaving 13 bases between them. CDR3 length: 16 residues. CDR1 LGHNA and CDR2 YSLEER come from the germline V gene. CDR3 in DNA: TGCGCCAGCAGCCAAGGATTTGGGGCCTCGAACACTGAAGCTTTCTTT. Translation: CASSQGFGASNTEAFF.

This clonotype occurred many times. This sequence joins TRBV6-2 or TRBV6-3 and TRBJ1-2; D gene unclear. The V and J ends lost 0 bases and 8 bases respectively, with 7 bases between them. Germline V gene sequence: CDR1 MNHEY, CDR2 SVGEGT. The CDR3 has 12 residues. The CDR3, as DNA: TGTGCCAGCAGTTACTCTACGGGAGGCTACACCTTC. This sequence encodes CASSYSTGGYTF.

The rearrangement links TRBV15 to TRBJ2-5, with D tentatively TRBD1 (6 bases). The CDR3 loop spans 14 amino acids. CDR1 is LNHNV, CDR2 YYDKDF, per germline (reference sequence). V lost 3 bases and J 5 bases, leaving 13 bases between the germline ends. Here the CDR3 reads CATSSQGQGETQYF. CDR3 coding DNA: TGTGCCACCAGCAGCCAGGGGCAGGGGGAGACCCAGTACTTC.

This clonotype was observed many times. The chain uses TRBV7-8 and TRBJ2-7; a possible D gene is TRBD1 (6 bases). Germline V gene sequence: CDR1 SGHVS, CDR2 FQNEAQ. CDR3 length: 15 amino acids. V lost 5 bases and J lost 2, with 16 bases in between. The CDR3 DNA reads TGTGCCAGCAGCGAAAAGCGACAGGAACCCTACGAGCAGTACGTC. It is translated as CASSEKRQEPYEQYV.

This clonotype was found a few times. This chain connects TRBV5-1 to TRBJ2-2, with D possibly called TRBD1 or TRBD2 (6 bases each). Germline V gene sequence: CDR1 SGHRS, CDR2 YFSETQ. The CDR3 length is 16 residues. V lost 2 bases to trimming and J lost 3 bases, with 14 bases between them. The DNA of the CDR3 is TGCGCCAGCAGCTTCGGGGGCAGGGTCGACACCGGGGAGCTGTTTTTT. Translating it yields CASSFGGRVDTGELFF.

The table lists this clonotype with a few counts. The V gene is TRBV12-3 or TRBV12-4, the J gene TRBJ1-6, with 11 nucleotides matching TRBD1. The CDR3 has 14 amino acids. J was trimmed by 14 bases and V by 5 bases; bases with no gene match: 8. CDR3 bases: TGTGCCAGCAGTCCCCGGGACAGGGGGGGTGCCCTCCACTTT. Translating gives CASSPRDRGGALHF.

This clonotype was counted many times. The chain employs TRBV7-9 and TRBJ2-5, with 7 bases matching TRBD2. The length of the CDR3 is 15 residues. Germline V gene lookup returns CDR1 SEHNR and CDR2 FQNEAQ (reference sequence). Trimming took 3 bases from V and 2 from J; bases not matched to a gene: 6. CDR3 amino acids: CASSLRAGPQETQYF. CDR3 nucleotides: TGTGCCAGCAGCTTGCGAGCGGGGCCTCAAGAGACCCAGTACTTC.